The 15 T cell receptor beta chains below all came from one sample that was sequenced in a study of blood T cell repertoires in COVID-19. Assay: immunoSEQ multiplex PCR; the TCRdb copy retains only in-frame clones and omits some. Of tens of thousands of clones listed, 70% to 90% were seen once; the top ten hold more than 4.5%. Sequencing was carried out using peripheral blood. These receptors all stem from a woman over 75 with active or convalescent COVID-19.

The rearrangement uses TRBV6-6 and TRBJ1-2; D is possibly TRBD1 (5 bases). Between the trimmed V and J ends, which lost 5 bases and 0 bases, there was a span of 13 bases. The CDR3 covers 15 residues. Germline values: CDR1 MNHNY, CDR2 SVGAGI (reference sequence). The CDR3 sequence: CASSLTVPPNYGYTF. DNA for the CDR3: TGTGCCAGCAGTCTGACAGTACCTCCTAACTATGGCTACACCTTC.

This chain uses TRBV27 with TRBJ2-2; 8 nucleotides match TRBD2. There are 17 residues in the CDR3. J was trimmed by 2 bases and V by 2 bases; bases with no gene match: 7. The germline CDR1 and CDR2 sequences are MNHEY and SMNVEV (reference sequence). CDR3 in DNA: TGTGCCAGCAGTTTAAATCCGTTAGCGGGAAACACCGGGGAGCTGTTTTTT. Translating it yields CASSLNPLAGNTGELFF.

J is TRBJ2-7 and V is TRBV11-3, with 7 bases aligning to TRBD2. CDR3 length equals 15 residues. Germline loops: CDR1 SGHNT, CDR2 YENEEA. Losses at the gene ends were 5 bases for V and 6 bases for J; bases not matched to a gene: 13. In DNA, the CDR3 is TGTGCCAGCAGCCCTCCTGGGCGGGAGATTGGCGAGCAGTACTTC. This gives the protein CASSPPGREIGEQYF. The complete variable domain, with remaining parts taken from reference TRBV11-3 and TRBJ2-7, reads EAGVVQSPRYKIIEKKQPVAFWCNPISGHNTLYWYLQNLGQGPELLIRYENEEAVDDSQLPKDRFSAERLKGVDSTLKIQPAELGDSAVYLCASSPPGREIGEQYFGPGTRLTVT.

In DNA form, the CDR3 reads TGCGCCAGCAGCCTGCACAGGGGAAGGGGCACAGATACGCAGTATTTT. Translation: CASSLHRGRGTDTQYF. The rearrangement uses TRBV5-1 and TRBJ2-3; TRBD1 agrees at 7 bases. J gave up 1 base and V 4 bases, and 9 bases lay outside the gene matches. The CDR3 runs to 16 residues. Germline CDR1 SGHRS, CDR2 YFSETQ.

This chain uses TRBV10-2 with TRBJ1-5; TRBD1 is a possible D gene (6 bases). CDR1 and CDR2 (germline): WSHSY, SAAADI. V was pared by 10 bases and J by 7 bases, with 20 bases between. The CDR3 runs 14 residues. As DNA, the CDR3 is TGCGCCACCAGAGCAACCCAGGGGAACCAGCCCCAGCATTTT. As protein: CATRATQGNQPQHF.

This sequence joins TRBV10-2 and TRBJ2-7; D is perhaps TRBD1 (6 bases). The CDR3 covers 14 residues. Trimming pared 6 bases from V and 2 bases from J, leaving 14 bases between. The germline CDR1 and CDR2 sequences are WSHSY and SAAADI. CDR3 DNA: TGCGCCAGCAGCGACGGACAGCTCCCCTACGAGCAGTACTTC. Translating it yields CASSDGQLPYEQYF.

V and J are TRBV7-2 and TRBJ2-3, with 12 bases aligning to TRBD1. The CDR3 sequence is 16 residues long. V dropped 3 bases and J dropped 0; count of bases not matched to a gene: 1. CDR1 is SGHTA, CDR2 FQGNSA, per germline. The CDR3 nucleotides are TGTGCCAGCAGCTTGGGACAGGGGGCTAGCACAGATACGCAGTATTTT. Translated, it gives CASSLGQGASTDTQYF.

The chain links TRBV18 to TRBJ2-7; D not certain. Trimming removed 2 bases at V and 3 bases at J, with 5 bases between. The germline V gene encodes CDR1 KGHSH and CDR2 LQKENI. This CDR3 is built from 12 residues. In DNA, the CDR3 is TGTGCCAGCTCACCAGTATACTACGAGCAGTACTTC. Translating it yields CASSPVYYEQYF.

This rearrangement joins TRBV18 to TRBJ1-4, with a weak D call TRBD1 (5 bases). Germline CDR1 reads KGHSH; CDR2 reads LQKENI. Trimming left V 4 bases short and J 8 bases short, with 11 bases between. The CDR3 length is 13 residues. The CDR3 protein is CASSRQGGEKLFF. The CDR3 region has the DNA TGTGCCAGCTCACGTCAGGGAGGAGAAAAACTGTTTTTT.

The rearrangement uses TRBV5-1 and TRBJ1-3; TRBD1 might be the D (5 bases). Trimming removed 4 bases from V and 0 bases from J, with 14 bases in between. The CDR3 is made up of 16 amino acids. Germline values: CDR1 SGHRS, CDR2 YFSETQ. CDR3 region: CASSGGTSSSGNTIYF. In DNA form, the CDR3 reads TGCGCCAGCAGCGGGGGGACGAGTTCCTCTGGAAACACCATATATTTT.

This chain joins TRBV28 and TRBJ2-3, with a weak D call TRBD2 (5 bases). The CDR3 has 14 amino acids. With 6 bases removed from V and 3 bases from J, the gap between germline ends came to 13 bases. In germline, CDR1 is MDHEN, CDR2 SYDVKM. This CDR3 reads CASRFGERTDTQYF. CDR3 sequence (DNA): TGTGCCAGCAGATTCGGGGAGAGAACAGATACGCAGTATTTT.

A single count supports this clone. V is TRBV11-2 and J is TRBJ2-7; 8 nucleotides align to TRBD1. The germline gives CDR1 SGHAT, CDR2 FQNNGV. CDR3 length equals 15 residues. V was pared by 6 bases and J by 5 bases, with 12 bases of the junction left unmatched. The CDR3 DNA reads as TGTGCCAGCAGGTCACCCCGGGACAGGCCCCACGAGCAGTACTTC. Amino acids: CASRSPRDRPHEQYF.

V is TRBV5-3 and J is TRBJ1-1; a weak D match, TRBD1 (6 bases). TRBV5-3 is assigned to the ORF class and has an uncertain function. The length of the CDR3 is 17 residues. Between the trimmed V and J ends, which lost 4 bases and 11 bases, there was a span of 30 bases. Here the CDR3 reads CARSGLPAGTRIDGAFF. The DNA of the CDR3 is TGTGCCAGAAGCGGGTTACCCGCCGGGACAAGAATCGACGGGGCTTTCTTT.

The chain couples TRBV7-9 to TRBJ1-3, with D possibly matching TRBD1 (5 bases). V was cut by 0 bases and J by 8 bases, with 11 bases left in between. The CDR3 spans 14 residues. In germline, CDR1 is SEHNR, CDR2 FQNEAQ (reference sequence). In DNA form, the CDR3 reads TGTGCCAGCAGCTTAGCGGGGGGATCGGACACCATATATTTT. It yields the protein CASSLAGGSDTIYF.

V is TRBV13 and J is TRBJ1-1; 8 bases line up with TRBD1. Trimming cost V 3 bases and J 6 bases; bases outside gene matches: 9. Germline CDR1 is PRHDT and CDR2 is FYEKMQ (reference sequence). This CDR3 spans 15 amino acids. CDR3 residues: CASSLTGVRIPEAFF. The CDR3, as DNA: TGTGCCAGCAGCTTGACAGGGGTCCGTATCCCTGAAGCTTTCTTT.